This T cell receptor (beta chain) appears in the sequencing data of a study of persistence of HIV-infected CD4 T cells. Study-level background: Multiple blood draws of up to about 200 mL, except a couple of donors with single leukapheresis.

This clone is termed medium-sized. What it recognizes is unknown. Cells were stimulated with overlapping HIV-1 Gag 15-mer peptides. CD40L/CD69 double-negative CD45RO-high memory CD4+ T cells were collected. Trimming left V 5 bases short and J 13 bases short, with 24 bases between. The CDR3 is 15 amino acids. Germline CDR1 reads LNHDA; CDR2 reads SQIVND (reference sequence). The libraries were made with immunoSEQ version 4 in survey mode. TCRdb keeps only in-frame clones here, not all; method: immunoSEQ multiplex PCR. The sample has 30,000 to 35,000 clones, around four fifths seen once. The chain carries TRBV19 and TRBJ1-5, with D unresolved. The receptor's source is an adult woman with HIV who was CMV-seropositive. The source was CD4+ T cells sorted from PBMCs after roughly 18-hour stimulation, collected from a patient who received antiretroviral therapy. DNA of the CDR3: TGTGCCAGTAGTCTCTCTCCGCCCCGGCCAGACCAGCAGCATTTT. Encoded protein: CASSLSPPRPDQQHF.